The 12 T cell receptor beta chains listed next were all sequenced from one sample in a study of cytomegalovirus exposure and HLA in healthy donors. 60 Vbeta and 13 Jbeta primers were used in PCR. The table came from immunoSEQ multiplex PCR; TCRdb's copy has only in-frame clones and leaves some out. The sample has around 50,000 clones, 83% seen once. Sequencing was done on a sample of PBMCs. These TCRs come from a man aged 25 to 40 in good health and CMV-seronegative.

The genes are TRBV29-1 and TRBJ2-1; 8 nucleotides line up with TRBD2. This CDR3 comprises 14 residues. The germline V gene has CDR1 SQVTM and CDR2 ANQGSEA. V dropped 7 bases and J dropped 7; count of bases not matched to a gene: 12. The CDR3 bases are TGCAGCGCCGAGAGGGTAGCGGGGAGGAATGAGCAGTTCTTC. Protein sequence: CSAERVAGRNEQFF.

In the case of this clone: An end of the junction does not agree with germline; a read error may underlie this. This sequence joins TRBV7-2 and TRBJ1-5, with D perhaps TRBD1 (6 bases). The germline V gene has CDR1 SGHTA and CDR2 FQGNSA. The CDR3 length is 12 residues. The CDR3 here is CAGSLGTMAQHF. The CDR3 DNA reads TGTGCCGGCAGCCTGGGGACAATGGCCCAGCATTTT.

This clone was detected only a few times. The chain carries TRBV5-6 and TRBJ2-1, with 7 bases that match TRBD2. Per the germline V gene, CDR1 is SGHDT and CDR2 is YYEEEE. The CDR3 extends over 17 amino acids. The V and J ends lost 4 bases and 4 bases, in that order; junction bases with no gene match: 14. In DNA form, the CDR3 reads TGTGCCAGCAGCACCAGACTAGCCCAGGTATCTTACAATGAGCAGTTCTTC. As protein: CASSTRLAQVSYNEQFF.

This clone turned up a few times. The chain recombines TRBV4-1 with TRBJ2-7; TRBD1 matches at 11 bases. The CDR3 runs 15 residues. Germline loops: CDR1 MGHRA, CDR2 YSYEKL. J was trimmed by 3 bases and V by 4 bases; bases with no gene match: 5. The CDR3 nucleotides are TGCGCCAGCAGCCCAGGGACAGGGGGACTCTACGAGCAGTACTTC. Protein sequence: CASSPGTGGLYEQYF.

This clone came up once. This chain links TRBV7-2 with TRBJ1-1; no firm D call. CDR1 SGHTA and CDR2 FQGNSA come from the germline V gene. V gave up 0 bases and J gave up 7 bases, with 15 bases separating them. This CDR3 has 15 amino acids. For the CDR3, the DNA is TGTGCCAGCAGCTTAGCTACTCGAGGGATCGGTGAAGCTTTCTTT. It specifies CASSLATRGIGEAFF.

The CDR3 reads CASSRGGNTEAFF. The CDR3, as DNA: TGTGCCAGCAGTAGGGGGGGGAACACTGAAGCTTTCTTT. The chain carries TRBV21-1 and TRBJ1-1. TRBV21-1 is a known pseudogene. This CDR3 is 13 amino acids long.

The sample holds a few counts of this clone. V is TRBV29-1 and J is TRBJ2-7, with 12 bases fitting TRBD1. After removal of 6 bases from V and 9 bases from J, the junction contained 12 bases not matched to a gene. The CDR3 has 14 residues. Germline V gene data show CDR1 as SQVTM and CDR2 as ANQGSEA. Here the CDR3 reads CSVGPGTGGEGQYF. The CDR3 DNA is TGCAGCGTGGGCCCGGGGACAGGGGGCGAAGGGCAGTACTTC.

Here the CDR3 reads CASSFFGTKNIQYF. CDR3 DNA sequence: TGTGCCAGCAGCTTTTTTGGCACGAAAAACATTCAGTACTTC. The rearrangement joins TRBV5-6 to TRBJ2-4; no clear D gene. The CDR3 loop spans 14 amino acids. Between the trimmed V and J ends, which lost 2 bases and 4 bases, there was a span of 10 bases. CDR1 SGHDT and CDR2 YYEEEE come from the germline V gene.

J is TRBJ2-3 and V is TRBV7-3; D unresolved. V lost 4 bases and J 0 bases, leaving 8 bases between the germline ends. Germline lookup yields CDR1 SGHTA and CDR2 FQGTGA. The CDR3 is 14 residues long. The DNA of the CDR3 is TGTGCCAGCAGCTCCGACATTAGCACAGATACGCAGTATTTT. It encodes CASSSDISTDTQYF.

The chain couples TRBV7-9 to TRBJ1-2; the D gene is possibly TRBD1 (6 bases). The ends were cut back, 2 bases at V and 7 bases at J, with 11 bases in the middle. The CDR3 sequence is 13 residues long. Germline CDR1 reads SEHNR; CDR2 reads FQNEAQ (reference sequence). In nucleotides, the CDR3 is TGTGCCAGCAGCTTAAGGGGGACCCTTGGCTACACCTTC. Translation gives CASSLRGTLGYTF.

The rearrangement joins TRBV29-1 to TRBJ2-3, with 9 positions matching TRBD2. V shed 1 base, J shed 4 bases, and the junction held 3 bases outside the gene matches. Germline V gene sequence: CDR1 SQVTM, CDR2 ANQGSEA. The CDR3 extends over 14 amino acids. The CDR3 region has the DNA TGCAGCGTTGAAGGAGGCGGGGGGGCAGATACGCAGTATTTT. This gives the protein CSVEGGGGADTQYF.

The CDR3 here is CASSFPGTSGSGTQYF. The CDR3 bases are TGTGCCAGCAGCTTCCCTGGGACTAGCGGGAGTGGGACCCAGTACTTC. This rearrangement joins TRBV7-2 to TRBJ2-5; 14 bases line up with TRBD2. CDR1 and CDR2 from the germline V gene are SGHTA and FQGNSA. With 3 bases clipped from V and 7 bases from J, the junction kept 7 bases outside the gene matches. CDR3 size: 16 residues.